The clone carrying this TCR beta chain was observed a handful of times. Its target is unknown. The CDR3 has 14 residues. Trimming took off 0 bases at V and 3 bases at J, with 9 bases between the two ends. Germline CDR1 is LGHNA and CDR2 is YNFKEQ. Using constant-segment primers, 5'RACE produced TCR alpha and TCR beta cDNA libraries carrying sample barcodes and UMIs. Via MiXCR, TCRdb re-called the 5' RACE reads, giving one row per CDR3 protein. Of approximately 190,000 distinct CDR3 sequences listed, around 16% were seen once; the top ten hold approximately 2.4%. This entry comes from a study of T-cell memory formation after mild COVID-19. Study-wide context: Largely, the TCR clusters proved donor specific. Study outcomes and limitations: That cross-reactive memory joined was suggested by some responding clones appearing in pre-infection memory.

J is TRBJ2-7 and V is TRBV4-2; no reliable D call. This receptor was obtained from an adult woman who had mild COVID-19 (a few samples of this study predate the infection). Cell type and time point are not known. Sequenced material: PBMCs or a T cell subset sorted from them (not recorded which). Here the CDR3 reads CASSQDTQFYEQYF. The CDR3 region has the DNA TGTGCCAGCAGCCAAGATACTCAATTCTACGAGCAGTACTTC.